Sequencing of this T cell receptor beta chain was carried out in a study of blood T cells in healthy people across ages. Study observations and caveats: In long-lived donors, naive CD4+ cell counts and diversity exceeded those of aged donors.

Every sample had a minimum of 6 million PBMCs isolated. The second PCR ran about 6 to 11 cycles with a sample-barcoded 5' primer and J-beta primers. Every single cDNA molecule received a tag from a template-switch adaptor with 12 random nucleotides. TCRdb fed the 5' RACE reads into MiXCR, producing one record per CDR3 protein. The sample carries 700,000 or so distinct CDR3 sequences, about 20% recorded once. The CDR3 contains 15 residues. Germline V lookup: CDR1 MNHEY, CDR2 SMNVEV (reference sequence). The trim removed 7 bases at V and 6 bases at J, leaving 6 bases unmatched. This clonotype was observed a handful of times. Its specificity is not known.

This receptor was identified in a man between 65 and 85 years old in good health. V gene TRBV27 combines with J gene TRBJ2-1, with 13 bases fitting TRBD2. The specimen sequenced was blood. The CDR3 nucleotides read TGTGCCAGCACAAGACGGACTAGCGGGGGCAATGAGCAGTTCTTC. This codes for CASTRRTSGGNEQFF.